Described below is a single T cell receptor (beta chain) sequence and its context. Its antigen is not known. The data stem from a study of immune evolution from preneoplasia to lung adenocarcinoma. General observations from the study: Later-stage lesions appeared to have more T cells, more diversity, less clonality. Top clone share appeared to fall from AAH through AIS, MIA, adenocarcinoma.

Some clones are missing from TCRdb's copy, which holds only in-frame ones; the method was immunoSEQ multiplex PCR. The table lists 9,500 or so clones, around 78% of them singletons. The clonotype comes from an older person with lung adenocarcinoma. Input material: FFPE minimally invasive lung adenocarcinoma tissue.

The CDR3 DNA is TGTGCCAGTGGCGTGGGCAGCGAGCAGTACTTC. Amino acids: CASGVGSEQYF. The rearrangement uses TRBV19 and TRBJ2-7; D is ambiguous. The CDR3 spans 11 residues. Germline V gives CDR1 LNHDA, CDR2 SQIVND (reference sequence). Trimming removed 8 bases at V and 6 bases at J, with 11 bases between.